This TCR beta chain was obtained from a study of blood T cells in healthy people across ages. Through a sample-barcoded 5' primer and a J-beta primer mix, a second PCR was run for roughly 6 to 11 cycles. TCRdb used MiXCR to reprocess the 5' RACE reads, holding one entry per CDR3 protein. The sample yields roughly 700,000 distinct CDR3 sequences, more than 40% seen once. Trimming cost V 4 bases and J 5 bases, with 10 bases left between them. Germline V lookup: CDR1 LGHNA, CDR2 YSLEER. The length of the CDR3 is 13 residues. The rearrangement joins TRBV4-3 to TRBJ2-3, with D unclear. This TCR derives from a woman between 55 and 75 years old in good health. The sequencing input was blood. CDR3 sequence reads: CASSPSFRDTQYF. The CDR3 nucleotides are TGCGCCAGCAGCCCAAGTTTCCGAGATACGCAGTATTTT.